Sequencing of this T cell receptor (beta chain) was carried out in a study of blood T cells in healthy people across ages. About 10 milliliters of peripheral blood were drawn from each donor. Germline CDR1 reads SGHTA; CDR2 reads FQGNSA. The junction had 7 bases not matched to a gene; V was cut back by 1 base and J by 8 bases. This CDR3 region has 15 residues. The authors ran a second PCR of 7 to 11 cycles using a sample-barcoded 5' primer and a J-beta primer mix. TCRdb independently ran MiXCR on the 5' RACE reads; one entry per CDR3 protein. The data show about 760,000 distinct CDR3 sequences, around 25% seen once. These data are also associated with another study on T cells of mothers and their children.

The sequencing input was blood. The receptor was isolated from a boy between 10 and 17 years old in good health. The V call is TRBV7-2, the J call TRBJ2-1; the match to TRBD2 covers 8 bases. The CDR3 is CASSLDGGAFDEQFF. The CDR3 DNA follows: TGTGCCAGCAGCTTAGACGGGGGGGCATTTGATGAGCAGTTCTTC.